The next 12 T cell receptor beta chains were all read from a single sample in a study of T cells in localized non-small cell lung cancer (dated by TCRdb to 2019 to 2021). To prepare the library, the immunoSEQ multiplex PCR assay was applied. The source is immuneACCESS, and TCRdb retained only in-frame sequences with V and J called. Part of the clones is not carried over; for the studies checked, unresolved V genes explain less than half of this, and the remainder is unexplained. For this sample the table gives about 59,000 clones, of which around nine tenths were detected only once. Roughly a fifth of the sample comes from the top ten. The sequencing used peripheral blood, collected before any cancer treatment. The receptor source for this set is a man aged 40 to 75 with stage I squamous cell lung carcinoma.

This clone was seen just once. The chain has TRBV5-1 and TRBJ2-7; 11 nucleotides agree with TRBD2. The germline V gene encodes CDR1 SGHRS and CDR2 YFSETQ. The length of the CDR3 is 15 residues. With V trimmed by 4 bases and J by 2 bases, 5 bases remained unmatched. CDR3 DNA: TGCGCCAGCAGCCAGAGTAGCGGGAGGGCCTACGAGCAGTACTTC. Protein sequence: CASSQSSGRAYEQYF.

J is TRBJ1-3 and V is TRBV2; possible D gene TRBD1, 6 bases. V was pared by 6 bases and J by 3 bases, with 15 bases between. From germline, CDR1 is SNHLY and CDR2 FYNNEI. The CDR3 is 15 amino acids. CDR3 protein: CASRLDRSGGNTIYF. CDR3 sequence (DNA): TGTGCCAGCAGACTTGACAGGTCGGGTGGAAACACCATATATTTT. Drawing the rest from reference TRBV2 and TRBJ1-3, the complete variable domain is EPEVTQTPSHQVTQMGQEVILRCVPISNHLYFYWYRQILGQKVEFLVSFYNNEISEKSEIFDDQFSVERPDGSNFTLKIRSTKLEDSAMYFCASRLDRSGGNTIYFGEGSWLTVV.

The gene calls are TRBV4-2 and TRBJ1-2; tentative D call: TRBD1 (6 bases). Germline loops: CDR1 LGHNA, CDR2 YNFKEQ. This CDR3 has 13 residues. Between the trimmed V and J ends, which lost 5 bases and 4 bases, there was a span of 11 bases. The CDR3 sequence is CASSSGQSYGYTF. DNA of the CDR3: TGTGCCAGCAGCTCCGGACAGAGCTATGGCTACACCTTC.

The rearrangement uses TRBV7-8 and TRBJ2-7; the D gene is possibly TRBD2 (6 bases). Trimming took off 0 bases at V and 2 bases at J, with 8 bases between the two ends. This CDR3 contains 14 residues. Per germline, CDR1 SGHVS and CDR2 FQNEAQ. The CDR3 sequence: CASSLAGGAYEQYF. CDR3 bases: TGTGCCAGCAGCTTAGCGGGGGGAGCCTACGAGCAGTACTTC.

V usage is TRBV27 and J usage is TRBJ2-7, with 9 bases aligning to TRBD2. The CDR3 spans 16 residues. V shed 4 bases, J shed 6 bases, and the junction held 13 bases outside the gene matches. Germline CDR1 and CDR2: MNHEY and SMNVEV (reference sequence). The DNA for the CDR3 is TGTGCCAGCAGTTCCCCCCAGCGGGAGGATCCCTGCGAGCAGTACTTC. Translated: CASSSPQREDPCEQYF.

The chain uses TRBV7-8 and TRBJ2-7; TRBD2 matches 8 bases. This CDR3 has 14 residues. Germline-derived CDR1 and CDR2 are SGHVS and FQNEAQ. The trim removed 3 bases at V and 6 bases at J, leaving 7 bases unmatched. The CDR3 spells CASSLGLAGTEQYF. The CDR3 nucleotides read TGTGCCAGCAGCTTGGGTCTAGCGGGCACCGAGCAGTACTTC.

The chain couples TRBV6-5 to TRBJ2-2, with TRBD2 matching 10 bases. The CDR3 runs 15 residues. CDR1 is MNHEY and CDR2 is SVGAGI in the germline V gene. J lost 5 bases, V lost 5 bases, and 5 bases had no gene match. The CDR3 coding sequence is TGTGCCAGCAGTCCTCTAGCGGGAGTTACCGGGGAGCTGTTTTTT. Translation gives CASSPLAGVTGELFF.

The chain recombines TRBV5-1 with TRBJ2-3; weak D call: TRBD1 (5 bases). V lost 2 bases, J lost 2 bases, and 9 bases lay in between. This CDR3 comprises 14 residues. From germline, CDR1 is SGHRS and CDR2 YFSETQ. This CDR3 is CASSLPTDTDTQYF. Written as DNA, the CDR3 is TGCGCCAGCAGCTTACCGACAGACACAGATACGCAGTATTTT.

Here the CDR3 DNA reads TGTGCCAGCAGCTTCATTAGGGCCAACGTCCTGACTTTC. Amino acid sequence: CASSFIRANVLTF. V usage is TRBV7-8 and J usage is TRBJ2-6; D remains ambiguous. Germline V CDR1 and CDR2: SGHVS, FQNEAQ. Trimming stripped 3 bases from V and 5 bases from J, with 5 bases between. This CDR3 has 13 residues.

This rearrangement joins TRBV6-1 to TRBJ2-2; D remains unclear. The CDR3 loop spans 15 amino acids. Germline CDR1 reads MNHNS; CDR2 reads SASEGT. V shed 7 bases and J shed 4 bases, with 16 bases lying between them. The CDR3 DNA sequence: TGTGCCAGCATCGAATGGGGATTTAGCACCGGGGAGCTGTTTTTT. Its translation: CASIEWGFSTGELFF.

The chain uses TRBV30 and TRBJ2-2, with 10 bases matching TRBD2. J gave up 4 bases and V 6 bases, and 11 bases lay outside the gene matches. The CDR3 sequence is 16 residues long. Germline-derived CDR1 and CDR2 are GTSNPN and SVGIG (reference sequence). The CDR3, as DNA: TGTGCCTGCCACCCGCTAGCGGGAGCTATCACCGGGGAGCTGTTTTTT. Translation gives CACHPLAGAITGELFF.

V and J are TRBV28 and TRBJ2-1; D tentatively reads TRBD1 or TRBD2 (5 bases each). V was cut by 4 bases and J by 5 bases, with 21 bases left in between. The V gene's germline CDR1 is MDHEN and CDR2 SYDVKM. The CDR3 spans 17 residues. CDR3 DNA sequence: TGTGCCAGCAGTTCGCCCCGGGGACCGGGACCCCACAATGAGCAGTTCTTC. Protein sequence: CASSSPRGPGPHNEQFF. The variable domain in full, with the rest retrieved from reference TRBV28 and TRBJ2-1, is DVKVTQSSRYLVKRTGEKVFLECVQDMDHENMFWYRQDPGLGLRLIYFSYDVKMKEKGDIPEGYSVSREKKERFSLILESASTNQTSMYLCASSSPRGPGPHNEQFFGPGTRLTVL.